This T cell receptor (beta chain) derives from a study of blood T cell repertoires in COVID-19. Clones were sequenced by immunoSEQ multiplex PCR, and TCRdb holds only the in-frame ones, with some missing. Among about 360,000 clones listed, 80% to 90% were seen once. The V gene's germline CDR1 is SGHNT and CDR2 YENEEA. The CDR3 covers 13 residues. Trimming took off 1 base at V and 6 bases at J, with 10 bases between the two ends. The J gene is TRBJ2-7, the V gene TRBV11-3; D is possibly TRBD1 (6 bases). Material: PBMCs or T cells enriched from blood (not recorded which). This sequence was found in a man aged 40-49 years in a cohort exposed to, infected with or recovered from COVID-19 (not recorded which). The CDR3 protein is CASSLVEQGEQYF. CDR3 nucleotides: TGTGCCAGCAGCTTAGTTGAACAGGGCGAGCAGTACTTC. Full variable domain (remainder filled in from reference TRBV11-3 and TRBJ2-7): EAGVVQSPRYKIIEKKQPVAFWCNPISGHNTLYWYLQNLGQGPELLIRYENEEAVDDSQLPKDRFSAERLKGVDSTLKIQPAELGDSAVYLCASSLVEQGEQYFGPGTRLTVT.